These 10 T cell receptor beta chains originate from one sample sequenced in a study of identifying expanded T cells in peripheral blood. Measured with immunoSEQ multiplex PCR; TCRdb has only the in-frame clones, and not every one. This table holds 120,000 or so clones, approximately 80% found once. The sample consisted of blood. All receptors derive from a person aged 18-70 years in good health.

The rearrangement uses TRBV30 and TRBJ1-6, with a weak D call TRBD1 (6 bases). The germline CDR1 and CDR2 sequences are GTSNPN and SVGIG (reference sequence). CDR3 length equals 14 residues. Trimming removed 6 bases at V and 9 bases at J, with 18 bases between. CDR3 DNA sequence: TGTGCCTGTCACGTCATGTGGGGGGCTTCACCCCTCCACTTT. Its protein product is CACHVMWGASPLHF.

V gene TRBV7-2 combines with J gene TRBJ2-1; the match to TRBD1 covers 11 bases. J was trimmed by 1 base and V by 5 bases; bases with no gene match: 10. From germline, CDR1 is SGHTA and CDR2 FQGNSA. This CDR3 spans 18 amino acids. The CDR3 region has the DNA TGTGCCAGCAGCCAAGGACAGGGGGCTCTCAGATCCTACAATGAGCAGTTCTTC. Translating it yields CASSQGQGALRSYNEQFF.

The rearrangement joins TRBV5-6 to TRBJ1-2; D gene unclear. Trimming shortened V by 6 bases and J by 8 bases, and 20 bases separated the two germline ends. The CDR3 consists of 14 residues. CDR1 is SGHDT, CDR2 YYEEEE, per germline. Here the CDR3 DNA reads TGTGCCAGCACCCGCGGTCTCGACGGAGCGGGCTACACCTTC. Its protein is CASTRGLDGAGYTF.

DNA of the CDR3: TGCGCCAGCAGCCCCGTGACTAGCCGACCGCTCAAGTTCTTC. Its translation is CASSPVTSRPLKFF. The chain combines TRBV4-3 with TRBJ2-1; 7 positions match TRBD2. After removal of 4 bases from V and 14 bases from J, the junction contained 14 bases not matched to a gene. The germline gives CDR1 LGHNA, CDR2 YSLEER. This CDR3 comprises 14 residues.

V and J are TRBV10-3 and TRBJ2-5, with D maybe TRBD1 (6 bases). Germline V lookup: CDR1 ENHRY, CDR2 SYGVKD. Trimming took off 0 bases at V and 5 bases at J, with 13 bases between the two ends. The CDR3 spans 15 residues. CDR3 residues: CAISESTGRRETQYF. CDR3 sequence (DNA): TGTGCCATCAGTGAGTCGACAGGTCGTCGGGAGACCCAGTACTTC.

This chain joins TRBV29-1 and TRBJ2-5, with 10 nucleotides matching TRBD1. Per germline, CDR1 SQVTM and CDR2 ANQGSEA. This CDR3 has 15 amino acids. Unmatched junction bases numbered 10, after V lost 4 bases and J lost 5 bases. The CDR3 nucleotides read TGCAGCGTTGTTCCCGCGGGACAGGGGCTGGAGACCCAGTACTTC. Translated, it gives CSVVPAGQGLETQYF.

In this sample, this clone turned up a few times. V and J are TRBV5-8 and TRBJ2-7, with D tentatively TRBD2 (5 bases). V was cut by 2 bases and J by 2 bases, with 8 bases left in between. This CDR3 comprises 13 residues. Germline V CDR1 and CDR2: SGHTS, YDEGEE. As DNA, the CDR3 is TGTGCCAGCAGCTTCGGGGATGCCTACGAGCAGTACTTC. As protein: CASSFGDAYEQYF. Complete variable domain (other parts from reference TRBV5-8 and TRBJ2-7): EAGVTQSPTHLIKTRGQQATLRCSPISGHTSVYWYQQALGLGLQFLLWYDEGEERNRGNFPPRFSGRQFPNYSSELNVNALELEDSALYLCASSFGDAYEQYFGPGTRLTVT.

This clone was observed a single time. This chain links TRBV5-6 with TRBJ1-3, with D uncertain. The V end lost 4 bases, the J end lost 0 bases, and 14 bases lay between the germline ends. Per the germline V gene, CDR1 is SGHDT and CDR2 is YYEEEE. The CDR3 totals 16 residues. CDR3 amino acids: CASSQWTGSSGNTIYF. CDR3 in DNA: TGTGCCAGCAGCCAATGGACGGGGAGCTCTGGAAACACCATATATTTT.

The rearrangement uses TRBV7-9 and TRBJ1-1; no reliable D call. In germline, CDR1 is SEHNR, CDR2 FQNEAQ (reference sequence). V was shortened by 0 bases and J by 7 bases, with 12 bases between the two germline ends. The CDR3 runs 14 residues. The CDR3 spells CASSLASANDEAFF. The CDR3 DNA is TGTGCCAGCAGCTTAGCTTCCGCTAACGATGAAGCTTTCTTT.

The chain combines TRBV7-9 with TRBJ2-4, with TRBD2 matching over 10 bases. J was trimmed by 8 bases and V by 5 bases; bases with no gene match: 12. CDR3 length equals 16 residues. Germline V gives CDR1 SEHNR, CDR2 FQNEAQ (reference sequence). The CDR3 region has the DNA TGTGCCAGCAGCACCACTAGCGGGGTAGGGATTCACATTCAGTACTTC. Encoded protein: CASSTTSGVGIHIQYF.